This T cell receptor (delta chain) came from a study of gamma delta lymphoproliferative disorders and STAT genes (dated by TCRdb to the late 2010s). Study-wide context: Gamma-chain libraries were prepared from at least 50 ng of genomic DNA using the LymphoTrack Dx TCRG Assay. To confirm results, a couple of gamma-chain samples and all delta-chain samples were sequenced twice. The study profiled TCR gamma and delta CDR3 repertoires by deep sequencing in Tgammadelta lymphoproliferative disease patients and healthy controls, within a larger immunophenotypic and STAT-mutation study. Because no corresponding Invivoscribe delta assay was available, delta-chain libraries were prepared according to the standard operating procedure of the EuroClonality-NGS working group. Summary of the overall study and its limitations: It was noted by the authors that NGS specificity may be reduced at low frequencies, so confirmation of the public or private nature of leukemic clones is needed. When whole repertoires were clustered, gamma repertoires from patients grouped apart from those of healthy controls, but delta repertoires did not separate between the groups. Leukemic cells were skewed toward terminal effectors, whereas control T cells likely spanned varied maturation stages, a difference potentially limiting comparisons between patients and controls. Almost every major gamma and delta clonotype in patients was public, meaning shared with at least one healthy donor, and only a couple of gamma clonotypes were private to disease.

V is trimmed back by 1 base and J by 4 bases, and the junction contains 12 bases that no gene match accounts for. For CDR1 and CDR2, the germline V gene lists GEAIGNYY and EKD. The CDR3 spans 18 residues, from the cysteine through the phenylalanine. This entry keeps only the CDR3 DNA: 54 bases, framed from base 1. For both patients and controls, peripheral blood mononuclear cells were isolated, and the genomic DNA from these cells was used for TCR sequencing. The control group consisted of about 23 healthy adult blood donors (median age roughly 69 years; roughly 12 males and approximately eleven females) who were matched to the patients for age and sex. This clone was seen a few times. Its antigen target is currently unknown. The protein held in TCRdb is that of a much larger clone and does not match this DNA's translation at residue 13, likely because of a read error; the protein shown is translated from the DNA.

In both library methods, multiplex PCR was carried out with primers targeting conserved V and J regions of the TCR genes. Amplicons were purified, pooled and sequenced on an Illumina MiSeq platform. The original pipeline was this. V(D)J alignment, clonotype assembly and translation were handled by MiXCR, while functionality assessment and CDR3 repertoire analyses were done with VDJtools. CDR3 was defined according to IMGT, and analyses were limited to productive sequences using functional genes, with ORF genes and pseudogenes excluded. A custom Python script was used to search all patients and controls for identical amino acid CDR3s of major clonotypes (frequency >=5%). A one-sided non-parametric Wilcoxon test was used to compare clonotype frequencies between patients and controls. Clone calls in TCRdb were regenerated from the public reads with CATT, after which identical DNA sequences shared one row. The V and J calls were not made by the authors but by TCRdb's processing. Across this sample there are around 3,100 delta-chain clones, with roughly 1.1% seen only once. More than 20% of the sample rests with the top ten.

The source is a human donor in good health. The sequenced sample consisted of blood. The sequence joins TRDV2 to TRDJ1; 12 nucleotides in the junction match TRDD3. The DNA sequence reads TGTGCCTGTGACACACTTCGCCTGGGGGATACGTTCATCGATAAACTCATCTTT. It translates to CACDTLRLGDTFIDKLIF.